This TCR beta chain was identified during a study of blood T cell repertoires in COVID-19. At the level of the study: There were acute and convalescent COVID-19 samples, and they came from the United States, Italy and Spain. PBMCs, B-cell-depleted T cells, or T cells provided the cDNA or gDNA that made up the material.

Per the study methods: The authors estimated nucleated cell counts from reference gene primer amplification. Produced via immunoSEQ multiplex PCR; TCRdb's table is partial and in-frame only. D and trimming were read from the DNA, whereas the V and J calls and clone size are those reported in that table. The table has roughly 160,000 clones, approximately 91% seen once; the top ten hold approximately 4.6%. V gave up 0 bases and J gave up 4 bases, with 18 bases separating them. CDR1 is SGHRS and CDR2 is YFSETQ in the germline V gene. The CDR3 loop spans 17 amino acids. Seattle participants joined during active infection and were tracked over time.

This receptor was identified in a man aged 18-30 years with COVID-19, enrolled during active disease. The genes are TRBV5-1 and TRBJ2-3, with a tentative D call TRBD2 (6 bases). Sequencing was performed on peripheral blood. CDR3 bases: TGCGCCAGCAGCTTGGGTCTAGCGCCAAGAGGGGCAGATACGCAGTATTTT. It codes for CASSLGLAPRGADTQYF.